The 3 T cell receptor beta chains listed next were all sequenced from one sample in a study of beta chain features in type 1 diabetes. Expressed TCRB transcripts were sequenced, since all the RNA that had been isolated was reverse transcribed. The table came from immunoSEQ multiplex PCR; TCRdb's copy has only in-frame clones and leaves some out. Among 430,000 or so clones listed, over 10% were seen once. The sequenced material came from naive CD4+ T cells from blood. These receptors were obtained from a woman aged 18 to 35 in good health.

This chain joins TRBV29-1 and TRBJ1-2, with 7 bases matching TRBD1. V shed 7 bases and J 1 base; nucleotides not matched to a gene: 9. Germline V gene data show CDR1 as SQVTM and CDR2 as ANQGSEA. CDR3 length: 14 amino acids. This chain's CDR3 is CSDARQGINYGYTF. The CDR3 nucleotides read TGCAGCGACGCGCGACAGGGAATTAACTATGGCTACACCTTC. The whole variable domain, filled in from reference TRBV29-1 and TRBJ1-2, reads SAVISQKPSRDICQRGTSLTIQCQVDSQVTMMFWYRQQPGQSLTLIATANQGSEATYESGFVIDKFPISRPNLTFSTLTVSNMSPEDSSIYLCSDARQGINYGYTFGSGTRLTVV.

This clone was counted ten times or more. The CDR3 loop reads CAIRPSGAYEQYF. In DNA, the CDR3 is TGTGCCATCAGACCTAGCGGTGCCTACGAGCAGTACTTC. This chain joins TRBV10-3 and TRBJ2-7, with 7 bases matching TRBD2. The CDR3 covers 13 residues. Germline loops: CDR1 ENHRY, CDR2 SYGVKD. J was trimmed by 2 bases and V by 6 bases; bases with no gene match: 4.

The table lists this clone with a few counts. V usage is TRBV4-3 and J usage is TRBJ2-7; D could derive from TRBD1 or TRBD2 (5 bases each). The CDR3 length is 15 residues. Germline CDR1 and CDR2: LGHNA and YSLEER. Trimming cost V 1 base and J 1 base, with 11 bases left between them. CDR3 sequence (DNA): TGCGCCAGCAGCCAAGGAGGGGCTAAATCCTACGAGCAGTACTTC. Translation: CASSQGGAKSYEQYF.